The 14 T cell receptor beta chains below come from one sample, sequenced in a study of persistence of HIV-infected CD4 T cells. Sequencing used immunoSEQ version 4 in survey mode. Generated by immunoSEQ multiplex PCR, the TCRdb table keeps only in-frame clones and is missing some. Of tens of thousands of clones listed, about 80% were seen once; the top ten hold under 3.5%. Their specific antigens are unknown. Stimulation used 10 ug/mL lysate from CMV-infected fibroblasts. Memory cells lacking CD40L and CD69 with high CD45RO were sorted. Sequenced material: CD4+ T cells sorted from PBMCs after approximately 20-hour stimulation, taken from a patient who received antiretroviral therapy. These receptor sequences come from an adult man with HIV who was CMV-seropositive.

By share of the sample, this clone is medium-sized. This chain links TRBV6-2 or TRBV6-3 with TRBJ2-3; 7 bases align to TRBD1. The CDR3 runs to 15 residues. Germline-derived CDR1 and CDR2 are MNHEY and SVGEGT. V trimming: 2 bases; J trimming: 2 bases; junction bases outside the gene matches: 4. The CDR3 sequence is CASSYQTGLTDTQYF. As DNA, the CDR3 is TGTGCCAGCAGTTACCAGACAGGGCTCACAGATACGCAGTATTTT.

This clone has more than one count but fewer than ten. This sequence joins TRBV13 and TRBJ1-2; a weak D match, TRBD1 (5 bases). Germline V gene data show CDR1 as PRHDT and CDR2 as FYEKMQ (reference sequence). The V gene lost 5 bases and the J gene lost 0 bases, with 16 bases spanning the gap. The CDR3 sequence is 16 residues long. DNA of the CDR3: TGTGCCAGCAGCCGTCCGCGGGGCCTAGCTAACTATGGCTACACCTTC. The encoded protein is CASSRPRGLANYGYTF.

The V call is TRBV6-5, the J call TRBJ2-7, with TRBD1 matching over 7 bases. The CDR3 length is 14 residues. V was pared by 5 bases and J by 6 bases, with 10 bases of the junction left unmatched. Germline loops: CDR1 MNHEY, CDR2 SVGAGI. CDR3: CASSKTGMEVEQYF. CDR3 bases: TGTGCCAGCAGTAAGACAGGGATGGAGGTCGAGCAGTACTTC.

V and J are TRBV11-1 and TRBJ1-1; TRBD1 matches 9 bases. The CDR3 has 12 amino acids. V gave up 3 bases and J gave up 11 bases; unmatched junction bases: 4. The V gene's germline CDR1 is SGHAT and CDR2 FQDESV (reference sequence). The CDR3 region is CASSLGTGYAFF. The CDR3 DNA reads as TGTGCCAGCAGCTTGGGGACAGGGTATGCTTTCTTT. The variable domain in full, completed from reference TRBV11-1 and TRBJ1-1, reads EAEVAQSPRYKITEKSQAVAFWCDPISGHATLYWYRQILGQGPELLVQFQDESVVDDSQLPKDRFSAERLKGVDSTLKIQPAELGDSAMYLCASSLGTGYAFFGQGTRLTVV.

This clone was counted between two and nine times. J is TRBJ1-5 and V is TRBV19; no clear D. CDR1 and CDR2 (germline): LNHDA, SQIVND (reference sequence). The CDR3 consists of 13 residues. With 4 bases removed from V and 6 bases from J, the gap between germline ends came to 10 bases. CDR3 sequence: CASSKLDAQPQHF. The DNA for the CDR3 is TGTGCCAGTAGTAAACTCGACGCTCAGCCCCAGCATTTT.

The chain couples TRBV15 to TRBJ1-6; tentatively, D is TRBD1 (6 bases). This CDR3 contains 18 residues. V lost 0 bases and J lost 2, with 14 bases in between. Germline V CDR1 and CDR2: LNHNV, YYDKDF (reference sequence). CDR3 in amino acids: CATSRDPPGATYNSPLHF. The CDR3 nucleotides read TGTGCCACCAGCAGAGACCCCCCGGGGGCGACCTATAATTCACCCCTCCACTTT.

The chain recombines TRBV30 with TRBJ1-5; tentative D call: TRBD1 (5 bases). The germline V and J ends were trimmed by 2 bases and 11 bases, with 22 bases remaining between them. The CDR3 spans 15 residues. From germline, CDR1 is GTSNPN and CDR2 SVGIG (reference sequence). The CDR3 sequence: CAWSIGGALWGSQHF. In DNA, the CDR3 is TGTGCCTGGAGTATTGGAGGGGCGCTTTGGGGGTCCCAGCATTTT.

The V gene is TRBV9, the J gene TRBJ1-1, with TRBD1 matching 7 bases. The ends lost 0 bases at V and 7 bases at J; junction bases unmatched: 6. The CDR3 loop spans 14 amino acids. Germline values: CDR1 SGDLS, CDR2 YYNGEE. In nucleotides, the CDR3 is TGTGCCAGCAGCGTAGCTGTCAGGGACAGTGAAGCTTTCTTT. Protein: CASSVAVRDSEAFF.

This clone was observed once. J is TRBJ1-2 and V is TRBV10-3, with D hard to call. The CDR3 sequence is 13 residues long. Trimming removed 3 bases from V and 4 bases from J, with 9 bases in between. Germline assignment: CDR1 ENHRY and CDR2 SYGVKD. CDR3 bases: TGTGCCATCAGTGAAGGGATCTCCTATGGCTACACCTTC. Amino acid sequence: CAISEGISYGYTF.

The chain recombines TRBV7-9 with TRBJ2-7; 11 nucleotides align to TRBD1. The germline V gene has CDR1 SEHNR and CDR2 FQNEAQ (reference sequence). The trim removed 5 bases at V and 9 bases at J, leaving 6 bases unmatched. The CDR3 runs 13 residues. CDR3 loop: CASSPGTGGAQYF. The CDR3 DNA reads as TGTGCCAGCAGCCCCGGGACAGGGGGAGCGCAGTACTTC.

V and J are TRBV6-1 and TRBJ1-5; no reliable D call. The germline V gene encodes CDR1 MNHNS and CDR2 SASEGT. Trimming took 1 base from V and 7 from J, leaving 8 bases between them. The CDR3 has 13 residues. CDR3 region: CASSEGFYQPQHF. CDR3 DNA: TGTGCCAGCAGTGAAGGGTTTTACCAGCCCCAGCATTTT.

The chain couples TRBV2 to TRBJ2-5; D unclear. This CDR3 has 11 amino acids. V lost 1 base and J lost 11, with 8 bases in between. Germline V gene data show CDR1 as SNHLY and CDR2 as FYNNEI. The DNA for the CDR3 is TGTGCCAGCAGTGAAGTAGATACTCAGTACTTC. Its protein is CASSEVDTQYF. Combining the CDR3 with reference TRBV2 and TRBJ2-5 gives the whole variable domain EPEVTQTPSHQVTQMGQEVILRCVPISNHLYFYWYRQILGQKVEFLVSFYNNEISEKSEIFDDQFSVERPDGSNFTLKIRSTKLEDSAMYFCASSEVDTQYFGPGTRLLVL.

This sequence joins TRBV13 and TRBJ2-7, with D tentatively TRBD1 (6 bases). CDR3 length: 12 amino acids. The V and J ends lost 3 bases and 6 bases respectively, with 9 bases between them. The germline gives CDR1 PRHDT, CDR2 FYEKMQ (reference sequence). The CDR3 loop reads CASSFQGLEQYF. CDR3 nucleotide sequence: TGTGCCAGCAGCTTTCAGGGGCTCGAGCAGTACTTC.

The chain employs TRBV5-3 and TRBJ2-1; no clear D gene. TRBV5-3 is filed as an ORF, its function uncertain. The V end lost 3 bases, the J end lost 7 bases, and 23 bases lay between the germline ends. The CDR3 has 17 residues. This CDR3 reads CARSSQGNTRVWNEQFF. The CDR3 nucleotides are TGTGCCAGAAGCTCGCAAGGCAACACTCGGGTCTGGAATGAGCAGTTCTTC.